These T cell receptor beta chains were read from a single sample in a study of long-term antiretroviral therapy in people with HIV. Generated by immunoSEQ multiplex PCR, the TCRdb table keeps only in-frame clones and is missing some. This table has about 20,000 clones, roughly 84% appearing once. Sequenced material: unsorted PBMCs, taken less than 2.5 years after starting antiretroviral therapy. The receptors were sampled from a man aged 35 to 55 with HIV. CDR3s include the opening cysteine and the closing phenylalanine or tryptophan. The D gene is left open where the match is weak. The size field is filled for only some rows; it gives once, few, many or a size class.

J | size | D | V | DNA | CDR3
TRBJ2-7 | NA | TRBD1 | TRBV7-3 | TGTGCCAGCAGCTTAGGAAGGGGGCTAGGCGAGCAGTACTTC | CASSLGRGLGEQYF
TRBJ1-4 | NA | NA | TRBV9 | TGTGCCAGCAGCGTAGGACAGCATGATTATAATGAAAAACTGTTTTTT | CASSVGQHDYNEKLFF
TRBJ1-1 | NA | NA | TRBV5-5 | TGTGCCAGCAGTTCCGGGGGGACTGAAGCTTTCTTT | CASSSGGTEAFF
TRBJ2-2 | NA | TRBD2 | TRBV7-8 | TGTGCCAGCAGCTTAGATACACTAGCGGAAGGTTCGAACACCGGGGAGCTGTTTTTT | CASSLDTLAEGSNTGELFF
TRBJ1-1 | NA | NA | TRBV29-1 | TGCAGCGTCTCCGAGGGGGTCGGGGAAGCTTTCTTT | CSVSEGVGEAFF
TRBJ1-1 | once | NA | TRBV7-9 | TGTGCCAGCAGCTTAGAGGGGGCTGAAGCTTTCTTT | CASSLEGAEAFF
TRBJ2-3 | NA | NA | TRBV21-1 | TGTGCCAGCGCCCCTGGGAGAGGGCCTTCAGCAGATACGCAGTATTTT | CASAPGRGPSADTQYF
TRBJ1-1 | NA | NA | TRBV7-8 | TGTGCCAGCAGCCTGGGTAGGGGGGCTGGGGCTGAAGCTTTCTTT | CASSLGRGAGAEAFF
TRBJ1-4 | NA | NA | TRBV2 | TGTGCCAGCAGTCAGGGTCCAACTAATGAAAAACTGTTTTTT | CASSQGPTNEKLFF
TRBJ2-5 | NA | TRBD2 | TRBV18 | TGTGCCAGCTCACGAGCGGGAGTGGGGTACCAAGAGACCCAGTACTTC | CASSRAGVGYQETQYF
TRBJ2-6 | NA | NA | TRBV7-3 | TGTGCCAGCAGCCCAGACTCTGGGGCCAACGTCCTGACTTTC | CASSPDSGANVLTF
TRBJ2-1 | NA | TRBD1 | TRBV19 | TGTGCCAGTAGTTACACCGGGACAGGGGCCAATGAGCAGTTCTTC | CASSYTGTGANEQFF
TRBJ1-2 | NA | NA | TRBV28 | TGTGCCAGCACCACCTCCCGGACGGGAGGAACCTATGGCTACACCTTC | CASTTSRTGGTYGYTF
TRBJ1-2 | NA | NA | TRBV21-1 | TGTGCCAGCAGCAAAGGGGTACGTGGCGCGGTTTATGGCTACACCTTC | CASSKGVRGAVYGYTF
TRBJ2-5 | NA | TRBD2 | TRBV11-1 | TGTGCCAGCACCGTCCCCGGGGGGGAGACCCAGTACTTC | CASTVPGGETQYF
TRBJ2-7 | few | TRBD2 | TRBV4-2 | TGTGCCAGCAGCGTTATAGCGGGTAGCTCCTACGAGCAGTACTTC | CASSVIAGSSYEQYF
TRBJ2-1 | NA | NA | TRBV27 | TGTGCCAGCAGTTTAGGAACGACGCACAATGAGCAGTTCTTC | CASSLGTTHNEQFF
TRBJ2-1 | NA | NA | TRBV25-1 | TGTGCCAGCAGTGTATCCCTTGGAGGGAGGAATGAGCAGTTCTTC | CASSVSLGGRNEQFF
TRBJ2-3 | once | TRBD2 | TRBV19 | TGTGCCAGTAGTAAAATAGCGGGGGGCACAGATACGCAGTATTTT | CASSKIAGGTDTQYF
TRBJ2-1 | once | TRBD2 | TRBV19 | TGTGCCAGTAGTACCAGACTAGCTGAAAGCTCCTACAATGAGCAGTTCTTC | CASSTRLAESSYNEQFF
TRBJ1-2 | once | TRBD1 | TRBV18 | TGTGCCAGCTCACCACAGGACAGGGCGCAATTAATCTATGGCTACACCTTC | CASSPQDRAQLIYGYTF
TRBJ2-3 | NA | NA | TRBV7-2 | TGTGCCAGCAGCTTACGTGGGAGCTCAGATACGCAGTATTTT | CASSLRGSSDTQYF
TRBJ1-2 | NA | NA | TRBV19 | TGTGCCAGTAGTACGTTGGGTGACGGCTACACCTTC | CASSTLGDGYTF
TRBJ1-1 | NA | NA | TRBV18 | TGTGCCAGCTCAACCGGAGCGAACACTGAAGCTTTCTTT | CASSTGANTEAFF
TRBJ2-7 | NA | TRBD1 | TRBV7-2 | TGTGCCAGCAGCGGCTGGGACAGGGGTTTGCGAGCGGGAAACAACGAGCAGTACTTC | CASSGWDRGLRAGNNEQYF
TRBJ1-2 | NA | NA | TRBV18 | TGTGCCAGCTCACCCCCTCTGATAGGGGCTAATGGCTACACCTTC | CASSPPLIGANGYTF
TRBJ1-2 | once | TRBD1 | TRBV15 | TGTGCCACCAAGATCGGGACAGAGACTAACTATGGCTACACCTTC | CATKIGTETNYGYTF
TRBJ2-1 | NA | TRBD2 | TRBV30 | TGTGCCTGGAGGTTCTCGGGAGGGTACAATGAGCAGTTCTTC | CAWRFSGGYNEQFF
TRBJ2-7 | few | TRBD1 | TRBV5-1 | TGCGCCAGCAGCCCCCGGACAGGGTTCTCCTACGAGCAGTACTTC | CASSPRTGFSYEQYF
TRBJ2-3 | NA | NA | TRBV2 | TGTGCCAGCAGCGAAAGCGGATACACAGATACGCAGTATTTT | CASSESGYTDTQYF
TRBJ2-3 | NA | TRBD1 | TRBV6-1 | TGTGCCAGCAGTGGACAGGGCTGGGCGACCTCAGATACGCAGTATTTT | CASSGQGWATSDTQYF